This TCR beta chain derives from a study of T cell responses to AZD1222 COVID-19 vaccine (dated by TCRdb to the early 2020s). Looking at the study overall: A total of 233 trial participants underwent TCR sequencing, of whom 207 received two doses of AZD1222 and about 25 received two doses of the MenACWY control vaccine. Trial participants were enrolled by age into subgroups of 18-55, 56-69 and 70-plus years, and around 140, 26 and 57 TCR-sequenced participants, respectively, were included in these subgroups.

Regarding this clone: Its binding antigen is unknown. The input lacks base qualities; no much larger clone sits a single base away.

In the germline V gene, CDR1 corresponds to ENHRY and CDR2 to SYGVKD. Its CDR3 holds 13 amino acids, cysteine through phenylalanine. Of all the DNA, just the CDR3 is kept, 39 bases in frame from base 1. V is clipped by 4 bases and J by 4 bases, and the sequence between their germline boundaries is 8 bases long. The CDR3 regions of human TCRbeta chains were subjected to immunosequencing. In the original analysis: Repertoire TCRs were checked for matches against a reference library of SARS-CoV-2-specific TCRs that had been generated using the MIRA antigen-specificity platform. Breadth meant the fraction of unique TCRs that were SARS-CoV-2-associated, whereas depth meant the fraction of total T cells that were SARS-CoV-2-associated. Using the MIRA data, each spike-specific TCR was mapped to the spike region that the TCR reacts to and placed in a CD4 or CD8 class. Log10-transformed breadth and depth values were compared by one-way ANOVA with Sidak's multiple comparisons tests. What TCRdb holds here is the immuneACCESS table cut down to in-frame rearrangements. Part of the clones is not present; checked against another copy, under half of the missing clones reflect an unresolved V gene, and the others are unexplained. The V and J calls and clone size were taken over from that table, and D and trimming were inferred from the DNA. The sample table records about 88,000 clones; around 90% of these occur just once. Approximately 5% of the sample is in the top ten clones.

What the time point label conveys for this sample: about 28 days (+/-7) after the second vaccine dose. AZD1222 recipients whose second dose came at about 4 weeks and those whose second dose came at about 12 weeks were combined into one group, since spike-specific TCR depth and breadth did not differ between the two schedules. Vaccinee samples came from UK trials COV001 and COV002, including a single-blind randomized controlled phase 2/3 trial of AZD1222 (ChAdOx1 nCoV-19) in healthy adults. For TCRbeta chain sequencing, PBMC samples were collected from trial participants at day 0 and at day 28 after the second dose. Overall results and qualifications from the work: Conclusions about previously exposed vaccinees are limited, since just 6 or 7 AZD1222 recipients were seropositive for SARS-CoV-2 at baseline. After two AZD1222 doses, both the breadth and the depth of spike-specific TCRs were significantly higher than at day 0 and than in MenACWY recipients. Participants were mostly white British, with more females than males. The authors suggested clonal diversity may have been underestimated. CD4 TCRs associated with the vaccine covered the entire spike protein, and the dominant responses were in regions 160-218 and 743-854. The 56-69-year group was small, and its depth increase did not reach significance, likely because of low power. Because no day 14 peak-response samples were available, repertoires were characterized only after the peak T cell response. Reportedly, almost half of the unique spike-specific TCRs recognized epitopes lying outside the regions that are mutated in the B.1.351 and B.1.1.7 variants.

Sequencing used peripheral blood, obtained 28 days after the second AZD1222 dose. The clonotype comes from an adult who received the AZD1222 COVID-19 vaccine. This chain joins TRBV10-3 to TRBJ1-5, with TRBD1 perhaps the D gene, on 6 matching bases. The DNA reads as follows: TGTGCCATCAGTGGGACAGATAATCAGCCCCAGCATTTT. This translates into CAISGTDNQPQHF.